This T cell receptor beta chain is drawn from a study of cytomegalovirus exposure and HLA in healthy donors. Background on the study: Of about 400 genotyped donors, 70% to 85% clustered with self-reported Caucasian donors.

Findings of the study overall: According to the study, roughly 160 TCR beta chains were cytomegalovirus-associated.

Germline CDR1 reads MDHEN; CDR2 reads SYDVKM. Trimming shortened V by 4 bases and J by 5 bases, and 12 bases separated the two germline ends. The CDR3 has 13 residues. Comment on this clone: The antigen is undetermined.

The PCR was carried out with 60 Vbeta primers and 13 Jbeta primers. TCRdb's copy holds only in-frame clones and misses some; the assay was immunoSEQ multiplex PCR. The table records tens of thousands of clones, roughly 72% of them present only once. The TCR originated in a woman between 45 and 60 years old in good health and CMV-seropositive. This chain joins TRBV28 and TRBJ2-7; weak D call: TRBD2 (6 bases). The sample consisted of PBMCs. CDR3 loop: CASSWDFLNEQYF. CDR3 sequence (DNA): TGTGCCAGCAGTTGGGACTTCTTAAACGAGCAGTACTTC. Full variable domain (rest looked up from reference TRBV28 and TRBJ2-7): DVKVTQSSRYLVKRTGEKVFLECVQDMDHENMFWYRQDPGLGLRLIYFSYDVKMKEKGDIPEGYSVSREKKERFSLILESASTNQTSMYLCASSWDFLNEQYFGPGTRLTVT.